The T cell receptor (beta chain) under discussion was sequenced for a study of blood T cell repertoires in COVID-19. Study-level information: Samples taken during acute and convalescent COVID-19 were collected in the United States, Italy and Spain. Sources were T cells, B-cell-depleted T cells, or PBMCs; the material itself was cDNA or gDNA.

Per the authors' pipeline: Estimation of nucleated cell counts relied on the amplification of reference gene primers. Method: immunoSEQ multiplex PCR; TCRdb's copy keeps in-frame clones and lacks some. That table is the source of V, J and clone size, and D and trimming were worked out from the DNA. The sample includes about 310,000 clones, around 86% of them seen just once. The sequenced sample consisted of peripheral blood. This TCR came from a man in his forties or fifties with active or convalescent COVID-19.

DNA of the CDR3: TGCGCCAGCAGCTTTGATCCGGGACAGAAGACTGAAAAACTGTTTTTT. It specifies CASSFDPGQKTEKLFF. V is TRBV5-1 and J is TRBJ1-4; 7 positions match TRBD1. J gave up 7 bases and V 2 bases, and 11 bases lay outside the gene matches. This CDR3 is built from 16 residues. Germline V gives CDR1 SGHRS, CDR2 YFSETQ. Drawing the rest from reference TRBV5-1 and TRBJ1-4, the complete variable domain is KAGVTQTPRYLIKTRGQQVTLSCSPISGHRSVSWYQQTPGQGLQFLFEYFSETQRNKGNFPGRFSGRQFSNSRSEMNVSTLELGDSALYLCASSFDPGQKTEKLFFGSGTQLSVL.